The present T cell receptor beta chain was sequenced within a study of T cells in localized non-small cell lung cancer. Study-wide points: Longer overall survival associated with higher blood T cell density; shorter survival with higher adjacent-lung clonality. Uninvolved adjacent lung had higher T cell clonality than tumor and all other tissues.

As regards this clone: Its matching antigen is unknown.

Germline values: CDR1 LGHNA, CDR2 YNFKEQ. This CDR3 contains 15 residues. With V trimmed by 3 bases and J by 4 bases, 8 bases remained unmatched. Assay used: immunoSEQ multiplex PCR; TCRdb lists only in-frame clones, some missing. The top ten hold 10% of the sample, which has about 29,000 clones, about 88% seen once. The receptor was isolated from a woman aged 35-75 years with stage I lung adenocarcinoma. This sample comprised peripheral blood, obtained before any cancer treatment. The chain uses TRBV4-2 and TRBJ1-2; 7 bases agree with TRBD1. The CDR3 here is CASSQVGTEPYGYTF. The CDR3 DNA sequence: TGTGCCAGCAGCCAGGTAGGGACAGAACCCTATGGCTACACCTTC.